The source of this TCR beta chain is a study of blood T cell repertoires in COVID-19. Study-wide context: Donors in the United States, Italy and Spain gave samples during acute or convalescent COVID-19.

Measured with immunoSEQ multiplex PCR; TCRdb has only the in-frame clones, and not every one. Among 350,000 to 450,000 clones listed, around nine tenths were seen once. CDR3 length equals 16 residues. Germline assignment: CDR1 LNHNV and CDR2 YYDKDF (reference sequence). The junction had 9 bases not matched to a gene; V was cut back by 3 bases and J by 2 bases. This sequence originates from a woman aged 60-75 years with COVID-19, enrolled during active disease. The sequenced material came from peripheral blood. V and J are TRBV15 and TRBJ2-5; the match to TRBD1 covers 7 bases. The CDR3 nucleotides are TGTGCCACCAGCAGGGATTCGGGGACAGCTCAAGAGACCCAGTACTTC. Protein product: CATSRDSGTAQETQYF.